This T cell receptor (beta chain) was identified in a study of CD8 T cells in Susac syndrome. Reverse transcription of roughly 0.45 to 1 ug RNA was performed with random hexamers. TCRdb passed the immunoSEQ multiplex PCR reads through MiXCR, listing each CDR3 protein once. This table holds about 120,000 distinct CDR3 sequences, around 96% found once. CDR3 size: 11 residues. Germline CDR1 and CDR2: SGHRS and YFSETQ. Between the trimmed V and J ends, which lost 3 bases and 8 bases, there was a span of 8 bases. The rearrangement uses TRBV5-1 and TRBJ2-5, with D hard to call. Specimen: CD4+ T cells from PBMCs. The sequence was collected from a human donor with Susac syndrome. The CDR3 DNA sequence: TGCGCCAGCAGCTCCGCCGAAACCCAGTACTTC. This encodes CASSSAETQYF.